These 14 T cell receptor beta chains originate from one sample sequenced in a study of circulating CD8 cells and anti-PD-1 response in melanoma. Using about 15 ng of total RNA, TCR libraries were made with the QIAseq Immune Repertoire TCR panel. MiXCR was run by TCRdb on the reads, yielding one entry per CDR3 protein. The table has 350 to 450 distinct CDR3 sequences, over 5% seen once. Live CD3+CD8+TCRalphabeta+ cells were sorted into four subsets by PD-1 and/or TIGIT. The specimen was CD8+ T cells from PBMCs, collected at baseline or after one month of anti-PD-1 therapy (not recorded which). The receptors stem from a human donor with melanoma.

This clonotype is medium-sized in the sample. The chain employs TRBV18 and TRBJ2-1, with TRBD1 matching 11 bases. This CDR3 spans 16 amino acids. After removal of 4 bases from V and 4 bases from J, the junction contained 6 bases not matched to a gene. Germline V gene lookup returns CDR1 KGHSH and CDR2 LQKENI. CDR3 residues: CASSRGQGAMYNEQFF. CDR3 bases: TGTGCCAGCTCACGCGGACAGGGGGCTATGTACAATGAGCAGTTCTTC.

By sample share, this clonotype is large. CDR3 region: CASGDFQTEGYNEQFF. As DNA, the CDR3 is TGTGCCAGTGGAGACTTCCAGACCGAGGGTTACAATGAGCAGTTCTTC. The chain combines TRBV5-6 with TRBJ2-1; D might be TRBD2 (5 bases). Germline V gives CDR1 SGHDT, CDR2 YYEEEE. The CDR3 is 16 amino acids. Trimming removed 8 bases from V and 4 bases from J, with 22 bases in between. The full variable domain, rest sourced from reference TRBV5-6 and TRBJ2-1, is DAGVTQSPTHLIKTRGQQVTLRCSPKSGHDTVSWYQQALGQGPQFIFQYYEEEERQRGNFPDRFSGHQFPNYSSELNVNALLLGDSALYLCASGDFQTEGYNEQFFGPGTRLTVL.

This clonotype is judged large (0.1 to 1%). This chain joins TRBV6-6 and TRBJ2-7; D is ambiguous. V was shortened by 0 bases and J by 6 bases, with 12 bases between the two germline ends. The CDR3 contains 14 residues. Germline loops: CDR1 MNHNY, CDR2 SVGAGI (reference sequence). The CDR3 DNA sequence: TGTGCCAGCAGTTACTCCGAACCTCTACCCGAGCAGTACTTC. This codes for CASSYSEPLPEQYF.

By proportion, this clonotype is large. The chain links TRBV20-1 to TRBJ2-7, with a tentative D call TRBD2 (6 bases). This CDR3 has 15 residues. V lost 1 base to trimming and J lost 2 bases, with 15 bases between them. In germline, CDR1 is DFQATT, CDR2 SNEGSKA (reference sequence). CDR3 in amino acids: CSARGPTEGTYEQYF. CDR3 DNA: TGCAGTGCTAGAGGCCCTACGGAGGGGACCTACGAGCAGTACTTC.

On this clonotype itself: The junction departs from germline at one end; a sequencing error may be responsible. V usage is TRBV7-2 and J usage is TRBJ2-1; 7 nucleotides align to TRBD2. This CDR3 contains 13 residues. Germline assignment: CDR1 SGHTA and CDR2 FQGNSA. CDR3 DNA sequence: TGTGCCAGCAGGCCCGGGACTATAATTGAGCAGTCCTTC. Translation: CASRPGTIIEQSF. The full variable domain, completed using reference TRBV7-2 and TRBJ2-1, is GAGVSQSPSNKVTEKGKDVELRCDPISGHTALYWYRQSLGQGLEFLIYFQGNSAPDKSGLPSDRFSAERTGGSVSTLTIQRTQQEDSAVYLCASRPGTIIEQSFGPGTRLTVL.

By sample fraction, this clonotype is large. V is TRBV29-1 and J is TRBJ1-4, with TRBD1 identical over 7 bases. Germline V gives CDR1 SQVTM, CDR2 ANQGSEA. The CDR3 is made up of 14 amino acids. V dropped 6 bases and J dropped 8; count of bases not matched to a gene: 12. The CDR3 nucleotides read TGCAGCGTAACCGGACAGGCCTCCAACGAAAAACTGTTTTTT. It codes for CSVTGQASNEKLFF.

This clonotype counts as large (0.1 to 1%). This chain connects TRBV27 to TRBJ2-5; a weak D match, TRBD1 (6 bases). The V gene's germline CDR1 is MNHEY and CDR2 SMNVEV (reference sequence). The CDR3 totals 14 residues. Trimming stripped 5 bases from V and 2 bases from J, with 12 bases between. The CDR3 region has the DNA TGTGCCAGCAGTCCCCGACAGGCGCAAGAGACCCAGTACTTC. It yields the protein CASSPRQAQETQYF.

Concerning this clonotype itself: At one end the junction does not follow the germline gene, possibly because of a read error. The rearrangement joins TRBV5-1 to TRBJ2-2, with D tentatively TRBD1 or TRBD2 (5 bases each). This CDR3 is 14 amino acids long. Germline assignment: CDR1 SGHRS and CDR2 YFSETQ. This chain's CDR3 is CASSLPGTHGELLF. The CDR3 nucleotides are TGCGCCAGCAGCCTGCCTGGGACCCACGGGGAGCTGCTTTTT.

This clonotype was seen more than once but under ten times. The rearrangement uses TRBV28 and TRBJ2-1; D ambiguous. In germline, CDR1 is MDHEN, CDR2 SYDVKM. Trimming left V 6 bases short and J 9 bases short, with 21 bases between. This CDR3 spans 15 amino acids. As DNA, the CDR3 is TGTGCCAGCAGCCCTACCCTCTTGACCACCAGTGAGCAGTTCTTC. Its protein is CASSPTLLTTSEQFF.

In regard to this clonotype: A read error may explain this, as a much larger clone is one base away. The conserved phenylalanine or tryptophan normally closing the CDR3 is absent here, so this likely arose from a read error. This chain uses TRBV29-1 with TRBJ2-1; D gene ambiguous. CDR3 length: 12 residues. Germline values: CDR1 SQVTM, CDR2 ANQGSEA. V lost 4 bases and J lost 5, with 9 bases in between. This CDR3 reads CSVVLGNNEQFL. CDR3 coding DNA: TGCAGCGTTGTTTTAGGAAACAATGAGCAGTTCCTC.

By sample fraction, this clonotype is large. This rearrangement joins TRBV16 to TRBJ2-1, with 15 bases lining up with TRBD2. The CDR3 spans 17 residues. Germline lookup yields CDR1 KGHSY and CDR2 FQNENV. The V gene end was trimmed by 4 bases and the J gene end by 6 bases; junction bases not matched to a gene: 7. The CDR3 loop reads CASSPGLAGGSTNEQFF. The DNA for the CDR3 is TGTGCCAGCAGCCCCGGACTAGCGGGGGGGTCGACCAATGAGCAGTTCTTC. The whole variable domain, remainder taken from reference TRBV16 and TRBJ2-1, is GEEVAQTPKHLVRGEGQKAKLYCAPIKGHSYVFWYQQVLKNEFKFLISFQNENVFDETGMPKERFSAKCLPNSPCSLEIQATKLEDSAVYFCASSPGLAGGSTNEQFFGPGTRLTVL.

This clonotype is categorized as large. This rearrangement joins TRBV5-6 to TRBJ2-3, with 9 bases identical to TRBD2. After removal of 1 base from V and 8 bases from J, the junction contained 11 bases not matched to a gene. CDR1 and CDR2 (germline): SGHDT, YYEEEE. This CDR3 is built from 16 residues. The CDR3 sequence: CASSLLASGEVGTQYF. The DNA of the CDR3 is TGTGCCAGCAGCTTGTTGGCTAGCGGGGAAGTTGGTACGCAGTATTTT.

Within the sample, this clonotype is large. The chain links TRBV4-1 to TRBJ1-2, with a tentative D call TRBD1 (5 bases). V was trimmed by 0 bases and J by 3 bases, leaving 14 bases between them. The CDR3 runs to 16 residues. Germline CDR1 reads MGHRA; CDR2 reads YSYEKL. The CDR3 sequence: CASSQDVRRGDYGYTF. CDR3 DNA: TGCGCCAGCAGCCAAGACGTCCGGAGGGGTGACTATGGCTACACCTTC.

This clonotype is categorized as large. The chain uses TRBV19 and TRBJ2-7, with D perhaps matching TRBD1 (6 bases). Per the germline V gene, CDR1 is LNHDA and CDR2 is SQIVND (reference sequence). The ends were cut back, 5 bases at V and 6 bases at J, with 14 bases in the middle. The CDR3 has 13 residues. The CDR3 here is CASSLVSRGEQYF. The DNA of the CDR3 is TGTGCCAGTAGTTTAGTTTCCAGGGGCGAGCAGTACTTC.